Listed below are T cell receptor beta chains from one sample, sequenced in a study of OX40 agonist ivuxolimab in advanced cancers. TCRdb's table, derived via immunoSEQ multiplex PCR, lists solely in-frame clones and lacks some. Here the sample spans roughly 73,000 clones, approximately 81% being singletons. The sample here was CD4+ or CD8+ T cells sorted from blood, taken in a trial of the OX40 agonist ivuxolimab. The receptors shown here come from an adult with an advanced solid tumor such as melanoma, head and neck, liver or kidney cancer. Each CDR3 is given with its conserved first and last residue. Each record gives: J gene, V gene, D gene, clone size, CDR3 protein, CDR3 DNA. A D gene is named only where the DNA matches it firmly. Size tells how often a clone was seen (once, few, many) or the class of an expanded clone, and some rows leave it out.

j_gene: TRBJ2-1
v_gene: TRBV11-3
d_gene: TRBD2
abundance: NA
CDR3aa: CASSRGASGGSYNEQFF
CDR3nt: TGTGCCAGCAGTAGAGGGGCTAGCGGGGGGTCCTACAATGAGCAGTTCTTC

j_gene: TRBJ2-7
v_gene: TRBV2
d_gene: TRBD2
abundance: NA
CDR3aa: CASGSGTSGGVYEQYF
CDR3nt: TGTGCCAGCGGTTCCGGGACTAGCGGGGGGGTCTACGAGCAGTACTTC

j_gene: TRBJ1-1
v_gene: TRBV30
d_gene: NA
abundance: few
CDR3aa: CAWSVGGAEAFF
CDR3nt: TGTGCCTGGAGTGTGGGAGGGGCTGAAGCTTTCTTT

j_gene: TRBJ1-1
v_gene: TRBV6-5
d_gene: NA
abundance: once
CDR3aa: CASRYSENKAFF
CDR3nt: TGTGCCAGCCGTTACTCGGAGAACAAAGCTTTCTTT

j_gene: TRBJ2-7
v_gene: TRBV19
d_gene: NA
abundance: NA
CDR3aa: CASSMTRGGSYEQYF
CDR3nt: TGTGCCAGTAGTATGACCCGAGGGGGAAGCTACGAGCAGTACTTC

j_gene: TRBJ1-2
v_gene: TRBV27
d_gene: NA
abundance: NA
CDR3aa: CASSSLRGSNYGYTF
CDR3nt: TGTGCCAGCAGCAGTTTACGGGGATCCAACTATGGCTACACCTTC

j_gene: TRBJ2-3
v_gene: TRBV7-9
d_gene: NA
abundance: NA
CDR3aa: CASSFTGKDTQYF
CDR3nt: TGTGCCAGCAGCTTCACAGGGAAGGATACGCAGTATTTT

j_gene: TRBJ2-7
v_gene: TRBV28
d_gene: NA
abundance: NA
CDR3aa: CASSSGGDGAYEQYF
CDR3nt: TGTGCCAGCAGTTCAGGGGGGGACGGTGCCTACGAGCAGTACTTC

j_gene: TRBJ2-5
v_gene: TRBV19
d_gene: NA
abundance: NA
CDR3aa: CASSIAGAVQETQYF
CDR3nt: TGTGCCAGTAGTATAGCGGGGGCCGTTCAAGAGACCCAGTACTTC

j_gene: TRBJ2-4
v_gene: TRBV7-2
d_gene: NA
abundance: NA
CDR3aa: CASSQTWGLKNIQYF
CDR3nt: TGTGCCAGCAGTCAAACTTGGGGCCTTAAAAACATTCAGTACTTC

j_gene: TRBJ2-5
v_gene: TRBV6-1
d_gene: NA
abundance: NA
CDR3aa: CASSPGGVQETQYF
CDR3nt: TGTGCCAGCAGTCCCGGTGGAGTTCAAGAGACCCAGTACTTC

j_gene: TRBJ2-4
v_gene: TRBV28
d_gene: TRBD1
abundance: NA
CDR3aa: CASSSQGARAKNIQYF
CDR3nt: TGTGCCAGCAGTTCACAGGGGGCGCGAGCCAAAAACATTCAGTACTTC

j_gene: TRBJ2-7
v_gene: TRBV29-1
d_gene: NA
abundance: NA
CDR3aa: CSVGLRYEQYF
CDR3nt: TGCAGCGTTGGTTTGAGGTACGAGCAGTACTTC

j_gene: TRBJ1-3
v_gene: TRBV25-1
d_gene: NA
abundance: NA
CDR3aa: CASSGGGNTIYF
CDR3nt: TGTGCCAGCAGTGGGGGAGGAAACACCATATATTTT

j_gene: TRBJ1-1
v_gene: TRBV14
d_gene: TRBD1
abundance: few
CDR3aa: CASSRYGTAAEAFF
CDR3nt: TGTGCCAGCAGCCGATATGGGACAGCCGCTGAAGCTTTCTTT

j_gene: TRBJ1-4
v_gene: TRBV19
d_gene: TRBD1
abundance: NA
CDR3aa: CASRGTGGNEKLFF
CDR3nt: TGTGCCAGTAGAGGGACAGGGGGTAATGAAAAACTGTTTTTT

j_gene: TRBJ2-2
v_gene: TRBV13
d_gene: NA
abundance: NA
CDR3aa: CASSLVVGELFF
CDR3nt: TGTGCCAGCAGCTTAGTGGTCGGGGAGCTGTTTTTT

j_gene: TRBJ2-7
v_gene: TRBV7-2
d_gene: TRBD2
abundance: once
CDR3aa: CASSLGRRAGSYEQYF
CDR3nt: TGTGCCAGCAGCCTCGGGCGCCGAGCGGGATCCTACGAGCAGTACTTC

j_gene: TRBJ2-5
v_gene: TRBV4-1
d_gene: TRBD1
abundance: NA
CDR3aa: CASSRGGQTGQGETQYF
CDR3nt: TGCGCCAGCAGCCGAGGGGGACAGACAGGCCAAGGAGAGACCCAGTACTTC

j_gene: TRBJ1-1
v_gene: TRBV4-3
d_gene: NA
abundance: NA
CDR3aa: CASSLSQGKGTEAFF
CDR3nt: TGCGCCAGCAGCCTTTCGCAGGGGAAGGGCACTGAAGCTTTCTTT

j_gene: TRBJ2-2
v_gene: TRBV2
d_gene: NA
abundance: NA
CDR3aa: CASSDTGELFF
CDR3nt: TGTGCCAGCAGTGATACCGGGGAGCTGTTTTTT

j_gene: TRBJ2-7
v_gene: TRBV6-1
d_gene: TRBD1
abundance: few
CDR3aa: CASRIGTDYEQYF
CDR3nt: TGTGCCAGCAGGATAGGGACAGACTACGAGCAGTACTTC

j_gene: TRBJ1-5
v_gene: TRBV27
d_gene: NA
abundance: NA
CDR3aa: CASSSRGGGIGNQPQHF
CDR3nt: TGTGCCAGCAGTTCCCGGGGCGGGGGGATTGGCAATCAGCCCCAGCATTTT

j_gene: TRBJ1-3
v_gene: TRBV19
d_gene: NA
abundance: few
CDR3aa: CASSQGSRNTIYF
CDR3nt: TGTGCCAGTAGTCAGGGAAGCAGAAACACCATATATTTT

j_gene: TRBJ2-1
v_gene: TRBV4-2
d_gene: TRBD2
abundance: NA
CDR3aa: CASSRDYLENEQFF
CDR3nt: TGTGCCAGCAGCCGGGACTACCTCGAGAATGAGCAGTTCTTC

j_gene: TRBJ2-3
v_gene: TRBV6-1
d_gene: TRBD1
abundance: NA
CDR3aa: CASSRDRTSTDTQYF
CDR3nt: TGTGCCAGCAGCAGGGACAGAACTAGCACAGATACGCAGTATTTT

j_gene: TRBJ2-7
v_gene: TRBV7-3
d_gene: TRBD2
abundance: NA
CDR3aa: CASSPRPKEAGARGEQYF
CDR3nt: TGTGCCAGCAGCCCTCGGCCCAAAGAAGCGGGAGCTAGGGGCGAGCAGTACTTC

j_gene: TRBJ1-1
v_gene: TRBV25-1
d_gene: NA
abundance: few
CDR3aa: CASSEGRAGAFF
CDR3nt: TGTGCCAGCAGTGAGGGCCGAGCGGGAGCTTTCTTT

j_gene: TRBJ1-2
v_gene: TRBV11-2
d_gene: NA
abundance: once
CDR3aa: CASSFRGVTYGYTF
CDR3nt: TGTGCCAGCAGCTTTCGGGGGGTCACCTATGGCTACACCTTC

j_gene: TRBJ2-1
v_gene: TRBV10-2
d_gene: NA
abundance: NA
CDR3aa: CASSVSSGSSYNEQFF
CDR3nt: TGCGCCAGCAGTGTCAGCTCCGGGAGCTCCTACAATGAGCAGTTCTTC

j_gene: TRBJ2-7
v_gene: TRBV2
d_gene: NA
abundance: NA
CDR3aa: CASRPRRDYEQYF
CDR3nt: TGTGCCAGCAGGCCCCGCAGGGACTACGAGCAGTACTTC

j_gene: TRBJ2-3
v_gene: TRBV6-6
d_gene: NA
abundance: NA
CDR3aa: CASSSVTDTQYF
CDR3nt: TGTGCCAGCAGCTCCGTAACAGATACGCAGTATTTT

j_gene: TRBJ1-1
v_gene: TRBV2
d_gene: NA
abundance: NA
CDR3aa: CASSVGRANTEAFF
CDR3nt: TGTGCCAGCAGCGTTGGACGGGCGAACACTGAAGCTTTCTTT

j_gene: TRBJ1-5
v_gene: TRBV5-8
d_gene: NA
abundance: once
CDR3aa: CASSLPLGGSYNQPQHF
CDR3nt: TGTGCCAGCAGCTTGCCATTGGGGGGGTCGTATAATCAGCCCCAGCATTTT

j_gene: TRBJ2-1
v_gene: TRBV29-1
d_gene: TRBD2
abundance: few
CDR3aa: CSVSGGLYNEQFF
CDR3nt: TGCAGCGTCAGCGGGGGGCTTTACAATGAGCAGTTCTTC

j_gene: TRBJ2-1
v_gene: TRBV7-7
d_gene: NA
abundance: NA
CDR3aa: CASSPSRENEQFF
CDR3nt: TGTGCCAGCAGCCCCTCCAGAGAAAATGAGCAGTTCTTC

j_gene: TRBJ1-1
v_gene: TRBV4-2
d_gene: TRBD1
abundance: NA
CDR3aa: CASSFSGTGETEAFF
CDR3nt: TGTGCCAGCAGCTTCAGTGGGACAGGGGAGACTGAAGCTTTCTTT

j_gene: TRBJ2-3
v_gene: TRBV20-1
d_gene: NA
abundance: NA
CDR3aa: CSAPLGPTQYF
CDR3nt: TGCAGTGCTCCCCTGGGTCCGACGCAGTATTTT

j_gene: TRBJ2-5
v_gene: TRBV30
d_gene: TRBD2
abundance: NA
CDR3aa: CAWGTAIAGGPGETQYF
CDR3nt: TGTGCCTGGGGCACTGCAATAGCGGGAGGGCCAGGAGAGACCCAGTACTTC